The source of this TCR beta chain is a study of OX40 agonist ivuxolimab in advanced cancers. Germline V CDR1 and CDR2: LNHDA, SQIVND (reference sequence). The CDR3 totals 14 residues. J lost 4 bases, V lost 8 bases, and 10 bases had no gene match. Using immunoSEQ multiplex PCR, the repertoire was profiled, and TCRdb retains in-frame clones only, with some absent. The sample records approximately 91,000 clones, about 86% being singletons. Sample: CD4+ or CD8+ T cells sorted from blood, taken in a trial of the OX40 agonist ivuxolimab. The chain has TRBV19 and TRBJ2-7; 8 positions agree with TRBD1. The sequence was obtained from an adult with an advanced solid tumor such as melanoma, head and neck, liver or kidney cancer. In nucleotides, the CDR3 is TGTGCCAGTCGGACGGACAGGGCTTCGTACGAGCAGTACTTC. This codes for CASRTDRASYEQYF.